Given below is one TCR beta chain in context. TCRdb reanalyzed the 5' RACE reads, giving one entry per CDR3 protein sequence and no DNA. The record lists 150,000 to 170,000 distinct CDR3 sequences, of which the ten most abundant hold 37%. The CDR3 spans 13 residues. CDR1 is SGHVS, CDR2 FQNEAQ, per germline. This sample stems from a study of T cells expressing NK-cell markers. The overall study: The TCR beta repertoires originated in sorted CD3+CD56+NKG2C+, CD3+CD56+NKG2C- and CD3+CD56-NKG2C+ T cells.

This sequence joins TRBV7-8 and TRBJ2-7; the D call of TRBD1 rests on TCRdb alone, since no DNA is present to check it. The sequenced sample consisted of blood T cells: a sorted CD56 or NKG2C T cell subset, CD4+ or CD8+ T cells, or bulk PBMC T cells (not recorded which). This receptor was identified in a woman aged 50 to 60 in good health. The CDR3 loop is CASSFGTVDEQYF.